The 29 T cell receptor beta chains below all came from one sample that was sequenced in a study of cytomegalovirus exposure and HLA in healthy donors. The PCR was carried out with 60 Vbeta primers and 13 Jbeta primers. TCRdb's table, derived via immunoSEQ multiplex PCR, lists solely in-frame clones and lacks some. The table has approximately 140,000 clones, about 70% seen once. Sequenced input: PBMCs. These TCRs come from a man aged 18 to 29 in good health and CMV-seronegative.

This clone was seen a single time. The chain carries TRBV4-1 and TRBJ2-1; D ambiguous. The CDR3 runs to 14 residues. In germline, CDR1 is MGHRA, CDR2 YSYEKL. V dropped 0 bases and J dropped 5 bases, with 8 bases sitting between them. This CDR3 reads CASSQERPDNEQFF. Here the CDR3 DNA reads TGCGCCAGCAGCCAAGAGAGGCCTGACAATGAGCAGTTCTTC.

This chain connects TRBV28 to TRBJ2-1; possibly TRBD2 for D (5 bases). This CDR3 is 17 amino acids long. V was clipped by 1 base and J by 0 bases, with 13 bases between them. Germline values: CDR1 MDHEN, CDR2 SYDVKM. CDR3 amino acids: CASSLSGLAGSYNEQFF. The CDR3 DNA sequence: TGTGCCAGCAGTTTATCGGGATTGGCAGGCTCCTACAATGAGCAGTTCTTC. The full variable domain, with the rest looked up from reference TRBV28 and TRBJ2-1, is DVKVTQSSRYLVKRTGEKVFLECVQDMDHENMFWYRQDPGLGLRLIYFSYDVKMKEKGDIPEGYSVSREKKERFSLILESASTNQTSMYLCASSLSGLAGSYNEQFFGPGTRLTVL.

J is TRBJ2-3 and V is TRBV5-1; possible D gene TRBD2, 5 bases. In germline, CDR1 is SGHRS, CDR2 YFSETQ. Trimming stripped 0 bases from V and 2 bases from J, with 7 bases between. The CDR3 length is 14 residues. This CDR3 is CASSLGGSTDTQYF. The CDR3 DNA sequence: TGCGCCAGCAGCTTGGGAGGGTCCACAGATACGCAGTATTTT.

This sequence joins TRBV11-3 and TRBJ1-6; no reliable D call. CDR3 length equals 15 residues. The ends were cut back, 2 bases at V and 8 bases at J, with 13 bases in the middle. Per the germline V gene, CDR1 is SGHNT and CDR2 is YENEEA. CDR3 protein: CASSLMSELYSPLHF. CDR3 sequence (DNA): TGTGCCAGCAGCTTAATGTCTGAGTTATATTCACCCCTCCACTTT. The full variable domain, rest sourced from reference TRBV11-3 and TRBJ1-6, is EAGVVQSPRYKIIEKKQPVAFWCNPISGHNTLYWYLQNLGQGPELLIRYENEEAVDDSQLPKDRFSAERLKGVDSTLKIQPAELGDSAVYLCASSLMSELYSPLHFGNGTRLTVT.

This sequence joins TRBV27 and TRBJ2-3, with 7 nucleotides matching TRBD2. Trimming took 7 bases from V and 2 from J; bases not matched to a gene: 24. Germline values: CDR1 MNHEY, CDR2 SMNVEV (reference sequence). The CDR3 length is 20 residues. CDR3 in DNA: TGTGCCAGCATCCCTTCCGCGGGAGACAAACTACCTGGGATCACAGATACGCAGTATTTT. Encoded protein: CASIPSAGDKLPGITDTQYF.

The V call is TRBV7-9, the J call TRBJ2-7, with a weak D call TRBD2 (6 bases). Germline assignment: CDR1 SEHNR and CDR2 FQNEAQ (reference sequence). This CDR3 is built from 12 residues. Trimming stripped 4 bases from V and 4 bases from J, with 8 bases between. The chain's CDR3 is CASSYGGYEQYF. CDR3 coding DNA: TGTGCCAGCAGCTACGGGGGATACGAGCAGTACTTC.

This rearrangement joins TRBV19 to TRBJ1-2; D gene uncertain. This CDR3 is 14 amino acids long. Trimming left V 10 bases short and J 2 bases short, with 17 bases between. The germline CDR1 and CDR2 sequences are LNHDA and SQIVND (reference sequence). Here the CDR3 DNA reads TGTGCCACTGAAAAGCAAGGGAGGAACTATGGCTACACCTTC. Amino acid sequence: CATEKQGRNYGYTF.

J is TRBJ2-7 and V is TRBV30; D may be TRBD2 (5 bases). The CDR3 sequence is 11 residues long. V was shortened by 4 bases and J by 2 bases, with 6 bases between the two germline ends. Germline V lookup: CDR1 GTSNPN, CDR2 SVGIG (reference sequence). The CDR3 sequence: CAWMRAYEQYF. The DNA of the CDR3 is TGTGCCTGGATGAGGGCCTACGAGCAGTACTTC.

The V and J genes are TRBV29-1 and TRBJ1-1, with D tentatively TRBD1 (5 bases). The CDR3 length is 13 residues. Germline CDR1 is SQVTM and CDR2 is ANQGSEA. V dropped 3 bases and J dropped 4 bases, with 12 bases sitting between them. The CDR3 here is CSVDGGGVTEAFF. CDR3 bases: TGCAGCGTTGATGGGGGAGGGGTCACTGAAGCTTTCTTT. Complete variable domain (other parts from reference TRBV29-1 and TRBJ1-1): SAVISQKPSRDICQRGTSLTIQCQVDSQVTMMFWYRQQPGQSLTLIATANQGSEATYESGFVIDKFPISRPNLTFSTLTVSNMSPEDSSIYLCSVDGGGVTEAFFGQGTRLTVV.

The chain is built from TRBV27 and TRBJ2-7, with 9 bases aligning to TRBD1. The CDR3 spans 15 residues. CDR1 is MNHEY and CDR2 is SMNVEV in the germline V gene (reference sequence). V lost 3 bases and J lost 2; bases outside the gene matches: 5. This CDR3 is CASSLTGTGTYEQYF. CDR3 DNA: TGTGCCAGCAGTTTGACCGGGACAGGGACCTACGAGCAGTACTTC.

Only one count was recorded for this clone. J is TRBJ2-7 and V is TRBV9; weak D call: TRBD2 (5 bases). The CDR3 covers 12 residues. Trimming removed 0 bases at V and 6 bases at J, with 7 bases between. Germline assignment: CDR1 SGDLS and CDR2 YYNGEE. In DNA, the CDR3 is TGTGCCAGCAGCGTAGCCCGGGGCGAGCAGTACTTC. Its translation: CASSVARGEQYF.

The chain has TRBV5-1 and TRBJ1-1; tentatively, D is TRBD1 (5 bases). CDR1 SGHRS and CDR2 YFSETQ come from the germline V gene. This CDR3 is built from 16 residues. Deletions cut 4 bases from V and 1 base from J, with 17 bases between. CDR3 nucleotides: TGCGCCAGCAGCCAGTTTCCCAATCAGGGGAACACTGAAGCTTTCTTT. Translating it yields CASSQFPNQGNTEAFF.

This chain uses TRBV5-1 with TRBJ2-3, with TRBD2 matching 13 bases. Germline loops: CDR1 SGHRS, CDR2 YFSETQ. V trimming: 3 bases; J trimming: 5 bases; junction bases outside the gene matches: 3. The CDR3 totals 15 residues. This CDR3 is CASSYRLAGGDTQYF. The CDR3 region has the DNA TGCGCCAGCAGCTACCGACTAGCGGGAGGAGATACGCAGTATTTT. The complete variable domain, with remaining parts taken from reference TRBV5-1 and TRBJ2-3, reads KAGVTQTPRYLIKTRGQQVTLSCSPISGHRSVSWYQQTPGQGLQFLFEYFSETQRNKGNFPGRFSGRQFSNSRSEMNVSTLELGDSALYLCASSYRLAGGDTQYFGPGTRLTVL.

The gene calls are TRBV30 and TRBJ2-1; 10 nucleotides match TRBD2. The CDR3 loop spans 14 amino acids. The ends lost 5 bases at V and 2 bases at J; junction bases unmatched: 3. Germline V lookup: CDR1 GTSNPN, CDR2 SVGIG (reference sequence). CDR3 loop: CAWVTSGTYNEQFF. DNA for the CDR3: TGTGCCTGGGTTACTAGCGGGACCTACAATGAGCAGTTCTTC. Full variable domain (outside the CDR3, taken from reference TRBV30 and TRBJ2-1): SQTIHQWPATLVQPVGSPLSLECTVEGTSNPNLYWYRQAAGRGLQLLFYSVGIGQISSEVPQNLSASRPQDRQFILSSKKLLLSDSGFYLCAWVTSGTYNEQFFGPGTRLTVL.

On this clone: The sample contains more than one DNA sequence encoding this CDR3. The chain carries TRBV19 and TRBJ1-5, with a possible D match to TRBD1 (6 bases). Germline V lookup: CDR1 LNHDA, CDR2 SQIVND (reference sequence). The CDR3 is 13 residues long. V was shortened by 8 bases and J by 4 bases, with 12 bases between the two germline ends. CDR3 residues: CASSDRPNQPQHF. As DNA, the CDR3 is TGTGCCAGTTCGGACAGACCAAATCAGCCCCAGCATTTT. Combining the CDR3 with reference TRBV19 and TRBJ1-5 gives the whole variable domain DGGITQSPKYLFRKEGQNVTLSCEQNLNHDAMYWYRQDPGQGLRLIYYSQIVNDFQKGDIAEGYSVSREKKESFPLTVTSAQKNPTAFYLCASSDRPNQPQHFGDGTRLSIL.

The sample holds a few counts of this clone. This chain links TRBV4-2 with TRBJ2-3; possible D gene TRBD1, 6 bases. Trimming shortened V by 1 base and J by 0 bases, and 11 bases separated the two germline ends. Germline CDR1 is LGHNA and CDR2 is YNFKEQ. The CDR3 runs to 16 residues. CDR3 coding DNA: TGTGCCAGCAGCCAAGTCCGGGACACGAGCACAGATACGCAGTATTTT. Translation: CASSQVRDTSTDTQYF.

The chain is built from TRBV30 and TRBJ1-4, with D perhaps matching TRBD1 (6 bases). Germline CDR1 GTSNPN, CDR2 SVGIG (reference sequence). The CDR3 runs to 11 residues. Trimming took off 5 bases at V and 7 bases at J, with 8 bases between the two ends. The CDR3, as DNA: TGTGCCTGGGGGACAAGTGAAAAACTGTTTTTT. Translated, it gives CAWGTSEKLFF.

This chain links TRBV7-9 with TRBJ2-7; 7 bases line up with TRBD1. J gave up 6 bases and V 4 bases, and 9 bases lay outside the gene matches. CDR3 length: 14 amino acids. Germline loops: CDR1 SEHNR, CDR2 FQNEAQ (reference sequence). CDR3 in DNA: TGTGCCAGCAGCTCCGGGACAGCAGCGTCCGAGCAGTACTTC. It codes for CASSSGTAASEQYF.

The V call is TRBV4-2, the J call TRBJ2-1, with D possibly TRBD2 on 6 matching bases. There are 18 residues in the CDR3. Germline V gene lookup returns CDR1 LGHNA and CDR2 YNFKEQ. Deletions cut 3 bases from V and 4 bases from J, with 22 bases between. CDR3 in amino acids: CASSQAGGLARIYNEQFF. In nucleotides, the CDR3 is TGTGCCAGCAGCCAGGCCGGTGGGCTAGCGAGGATTTACAATGAGCAGTTCTTC.

This clone was picked up a small number of times. The CDR3 coding sequence is TGTGCCAGCAGCCCTAGACTAGCCTACAATGAGCAGTTCTTC. Protein product: CASSPRLAYNEQFF. The chain carries TRBV7-8 and TRBJ2-1, with a tentative D call TRBD2 (6 bases). Germline loops: CDR1 SGHVS, CDR2 FQNEAQ. V shed 5 bases and J shed 2 bases, with 10 bases lying between them. There are 14 residues in the CDR3. The entire variable domain, with the rest obtained from reference TRBV7-8 and TRBJ2-1, is as follows: GAGVSQSPRYKVAKRGQDVALRCDPISGHVSLFWYQQALGQGPEFLTYFQNEAQLDKSGLPSDRFFAERPEGSVSTLKIQRTQQEDSAVYLCASSPRLAYNEQFFGPGTRLTVL.

The chain carries TRBV4-1 and TRBJ2-7, with 13 positions matching TRBD2. After removal of 4 bases from V and 4 bases from J, the junction contained 4 bases not matched to a gene. The CDR3 consists of 15 residues. CDR1 is MGHRA and CDR2 is YSYEKL in the germline V gene. Written as DNA, the CDR3 is TGCGCCAGCAGCCTGGGGACTAGCGGGGATTACGAGCAGTACTTC. Translating it yields CASSLGTSGDYEQYF.

The rearrangement joins TRBV7-2 to TRBJ2-1; a weak D match, TRBD2 (5 bases). The CDR3 consists of 13 residues. V was cut by 1 base and J by 9 bases, with 10 bases left in between. In germline, CDR1 is SGHTA, CDR2 FQGNSA. CDR3 nucleotide sequence: TGTGCCAGCAGCTTAGGTCGTGAGGGTGAGCAGTTCTTC. Amino acid sequence: CASSLGREGEQFF.

This clone showed up just once. The gene calls are TRBV10-3 and TRBJ1-5; TRBD1 matches at 7 bases. Trimming took 9 bases from V and 2 from J; bases not matched to a gene: 16. Germline V CDR1 and CDR2: ENHRY, SYGVKD. The CDR3 is 17 amino acids. The CDR3 spells CAIADSTGDLGNQPQHF. The CDR3 bases are TGTGCCATTGCCGATTCAACAGGGGATTTAGGCAATCAGCCCCAGCATTTT.

The V gene is TRBV28, the J gene TRBJ2-5; 10 bases agree with TRBD2. The J call is in doubt because the DNA end fits TRBJ2-7 better. The CDR3 has 15 amino acids. Germline CDR1 reads MDHEN; CDR2 reads SYDVKM. The CDR3 DNA reads TGTGCCAGCAGTCCCACAGGACTAGCGGCCTACGAGCAGTACTTC. This gives the protein CASSPTGLAAYEQYF.

The chain has TRBV2 and TRBJ1-1; no clear D. The ends were cut back, 2 bases at V and 10 bases at J, with 8 bases in the middle. Germline V gene lookup returns CDR1 SNHLY and CDR2 FYNNEI. The CDR3 is made up of 11 amino acids. In nucleotides, the CDR3 is TGTGCCAGCAGTGAACCCGGTGTAGCTTTCTTT. Amino acid sequence: CASSEPGVAFF. The variable domain in full, completed from reference TRBV2 and TRBJ1-1, reads EPEVTQTPSHQVTQMGQEVILRCVPISNHLYFYWYRQILGQKVEFLVSFYNNEISEKSEIFDDQFSVERPDGSNFTLKIRSTKLEDSAMYFCASSEPGVAFFGQGTRLTVV.

This clone showed up just a few times. The rearrangement links TRBV27 to TRBJ2-2; 10 positions agree with TRBD1. CDR1 is MNHEY and CDR2 is SMNVEV in the germline V gene (reference sequence). V lost 8 bases to trimming and J lost 8 bases; unmatched junction nucleotides: 5. The CDR3 has 13 amino acids. CDR3 protein: CASGDRGLGELFF. The DNA of the CDR3 is TGTGCCAGCGGCGACAGGGGGCTGGGGGAGCTGTTTTTT.

The J gene is TRBJ1-2, the V gene TRBV14, with D unresolved. Germline CDR1 reads SGHDN; CDR2 reads FVKESK. The CDR3 runs to 13 residues. V lost 4 bases, J lost 2 bases, and 8 bases lay in between. CDR3 in DNA: TGTGCCAGCAGCCTGGAACAGAACTATGGCTACACCTTC. This translates into CASSLEQNYGYTF.

This clone appeared a single time. The V gene is TRBV27, the J gene TRBJ2-7, with a possible D match to TRBD1 (6 bases). Looked up from germline, CDR1 is MNHEY and CDR2 is SMNVEV (reference sequence). The ends were cut back, 1 base at V and 2 bases at J, with 18 bases in the middle. The length of the CDR3 is 17 residues. CDR3 sequence (DNA): TGTGCCAGCAGTTTATATATCCCGGGACATGGAGCCTACGAGCAGTACTTC. Translating gives CASSLYIPGHGAYEQYF.

The chain joins TRBV4-1 to TRBJ2-7, with a weak D call TRBD2 (6 bases). Germline V gene sequence: CDR1 MGHRA, CDR2 YSYEKL. Trimming cost V 1 base and J 3 bases, with 13 bases left between them. The CDR3 length is 15 residues. CDR3 nucleotides: TGCGCCAGCAGCCAAGTATTGCCTAGCGACTACGAGCAGTACTTC. Translating gives CASSQVLPSDYEQYF.